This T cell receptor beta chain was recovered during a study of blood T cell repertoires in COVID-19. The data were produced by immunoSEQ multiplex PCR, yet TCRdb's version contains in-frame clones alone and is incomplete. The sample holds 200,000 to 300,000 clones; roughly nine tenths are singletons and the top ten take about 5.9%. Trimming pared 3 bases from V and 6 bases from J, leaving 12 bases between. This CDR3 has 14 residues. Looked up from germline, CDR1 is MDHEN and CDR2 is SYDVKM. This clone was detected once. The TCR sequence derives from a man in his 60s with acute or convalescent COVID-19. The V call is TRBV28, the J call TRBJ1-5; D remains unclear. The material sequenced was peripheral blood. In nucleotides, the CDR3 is TGTGCCAGCAGTTTCCGTTCCCGGGTTCAGCCCCAGCATTTT. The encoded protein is CASSFRSRVQPQHF.